This T cell receptor beta chain was recorded in a study of CD8 T cells in Susac syndrome. Whole-study findings and limits: Within Susac syndrome CD4+ T cell repertoires, clonal expansion was not evident.

Random hexamers were used to reverse transcribe the RNA input (roughly 0.5 to 1 ug). Each CDR3 protein is one row after TCRdb ran MiXCR on the immunoSEQ multiplex PCR reads. This table holds around 200,000 distinct CDR3 sequences, around 94% found once. Germline V gene data show CDR1 as LGHNA and CDR2 as YNFKEQ. This CDR3 has 13 residues. Trimming cost V 1 base and J 8 bases, with 11 bases left between them. With respect to this clonotype: What it binds is unknown.

From blood CD8+ and CD4+ T cells, the TCR beta chain was sequenced. The chain has TRBV4-2 and TRBJ1-2, with D possibly TRBD1 on 6 matching bases. The receptor was derived from a human donor with Susac syndrome. The sample comprised CD4+ T cells from PBMCs. This CDR3 reads CASSQAEGVGYTF. Written as DNA, the CDR3 is TGTGCCAGCAGCCAAGCGGAGGGGGTCGGCTACACCTTC.